The present entry profiles one T cell receptor beta chain with its context. These data are taken from a study of cytomegalovirus exposure and HLA in healthy donors. The ends lost 3 bases at V and 3 bases at J; junction bases unmatched: 10. Germline loops: CDR1 MGHRA, CDR2 YSYEKL. This CDR3 is built from 18 residues. PCR employed 60 Vbeta and 13 Jbeta primers. Clones were read by immunoSEQ multiplex PCR, and TCRdb kept only the in-frame ones, dropping some. Of roughly 190,000 clones in the sample, just under 75% are singletons; the top ten hold about 3%. The sequencing sample was made of PBMCs. The TCR comes from a woman in her twenties or thirties in good health and CMV-seropositive. The chain carries TRBV4-1 and TRBJ2-1, with 11 bases matching TRBD2. CDR3 sequence: CASSHPGLAVGHYNEQFF. CDR3 DNA: TGCGCCAGCAGCCATCCGGGACTAGCGGTGGGTCACTACAATGAGCAGTTCTTC.